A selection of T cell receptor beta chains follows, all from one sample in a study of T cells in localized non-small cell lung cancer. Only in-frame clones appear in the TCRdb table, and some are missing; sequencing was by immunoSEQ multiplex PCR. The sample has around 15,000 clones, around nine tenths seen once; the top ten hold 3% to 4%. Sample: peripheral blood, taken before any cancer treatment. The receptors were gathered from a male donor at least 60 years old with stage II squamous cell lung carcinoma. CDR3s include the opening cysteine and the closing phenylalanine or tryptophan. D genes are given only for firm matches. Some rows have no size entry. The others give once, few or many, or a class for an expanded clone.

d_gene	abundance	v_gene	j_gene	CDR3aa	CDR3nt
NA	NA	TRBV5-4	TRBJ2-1	CASNKRDGYNEQFF	TGTGCCAGCAACAAGAGGGACGGCTACAATGAGCAGTTCTTC
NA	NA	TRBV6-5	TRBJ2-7	CASSRSGATPYEQYF	TGTGCCAGCAGCCGATCAGGGGCCACTCCCTACGAGCAGTACTTC
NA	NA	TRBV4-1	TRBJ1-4	CASSPTGGTNEKLFF	TGCGCCAGCAGCCCCACGGGAGGGACTAATGAAAAACTGTTTTTT
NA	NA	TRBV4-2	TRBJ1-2	CASSQAGVGTF	TGTGCCAGCAGCCAAGCCGGAGTAGGCACCTTC
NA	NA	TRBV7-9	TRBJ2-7	CASSLVFSYEQYF	TGTGCCAGCAGCTTAGTCTTCTCCTACGAGCAGTACTTC
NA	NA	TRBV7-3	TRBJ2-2	CASSPTLGPGELFF	TGTGCCAGCAGTCCAACCCTGGGGCCCGGGGAGCTGTTTTTT
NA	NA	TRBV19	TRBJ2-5	CASSPDSQGTQYF	TGTGCCAGTAGCCCTGACAGCCAAGGAACCCAGTACTTC
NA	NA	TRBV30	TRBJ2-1	CAWSGGGDEQFF	TGTGCCTGGAGTGGGGGAGGCGATGAGCAGTTCTTC
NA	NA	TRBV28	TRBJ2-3	CASSLSQGRDTQYF	TGTGCCAGCAGTTTATCTCAGGGGAGGGATACGCAGTATTTT
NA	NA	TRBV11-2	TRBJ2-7	CASSLDRGVSSYEQYF	TGTGCCAGCAGCTTAGATAGAGGGGTAAGCTCCTACGAGCAGTACTTC
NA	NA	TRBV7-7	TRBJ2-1	CASSKEGREQFF	TGTGCCAGCAGTAAAGAGGGGCGTGAGCAGTTCTTC
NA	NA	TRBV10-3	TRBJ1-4	CATRDYQNEKLFF	TGTGCCACCCGGGACTATCAAAATGAAAAACTGTTTTTT
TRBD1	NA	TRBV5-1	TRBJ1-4	CASSLRDSNEKLFF	TGCGCCAGCAGCCTCCGGGACAGTAATGAAAAACTGTTTTTT
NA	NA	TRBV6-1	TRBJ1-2	CASSENYGYTF	TGTGCCAGCAGTGAGAACTATGGCTACACCTTC
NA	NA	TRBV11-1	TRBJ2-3	CASSLGIASDTQYF	TGTGCCAGCAGCTTAGGAATAGCGTCAGATACGCAGTATTTT
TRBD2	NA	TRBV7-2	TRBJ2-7	CASRLTGTSGHEQYF	TGTGCCAGCAGGCTTACCGGGACTAGTGGTCACGAGCAGTACTTC
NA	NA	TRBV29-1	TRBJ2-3	CSTPGQQISTDTQYF	TGCAGCACCCCCGGCCAGCAGATTAGCACAGATACGCAGTATTTT
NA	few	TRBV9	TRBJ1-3	CASSNEFGNTIYF	TGTGCCAGCAGCAACGAATTCGGAAACACCATATATTTT
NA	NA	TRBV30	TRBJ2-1	CAVRPGAGDYNEQFF	TGTGCTGTCAGACCGGGGGCAGGGGACTACAATGAGCAGTTCTTC
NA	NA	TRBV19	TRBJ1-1	CASTLRNTEAFF	TGTGCCAGTACCCTCAGGAACACTGAAGCTTTCTTT
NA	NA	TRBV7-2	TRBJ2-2	CASTSATTGELFF	TGTGCCAGCACCTCAGCCACCACCGGGGAGCTGTTTTTT
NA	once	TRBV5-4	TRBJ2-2	CASSPRTGELFF	TGTGCCAGCAGCCCCCGCACCGGGGAGCTGTTTTTT
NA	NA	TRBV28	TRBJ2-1	CASSLGEQFF	TGTGCCAGCAGTTTGGGGGAGCAGTTCTTC
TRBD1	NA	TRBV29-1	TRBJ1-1	CSVEDPSLVTGGAGAFF	TGCAGCGTTGAAGATCCCTCTCTAGTGACAGGGGGCGCGGGAGCTTTCTTT
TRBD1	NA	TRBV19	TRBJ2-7	CASSIEGIQGDEQYF	TGTGCCAGTAGTATAGAGGGGATACAGGGGGACGAGCAGTACTTC
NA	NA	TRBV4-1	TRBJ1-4	CASSQTGTTNEKLFF	TGCGCCAGCAGCCAAACCGGGACAACTAATGAAAAACTGTTTTTT